This T cell receptor (beta chain) emerged from a study of blood T cell repertoires in COVID-19. This clone was recorded only once. Germline CDR1 is SGHVS and CDR2 is FNYEAQ. J was trimmed by 5 bases and V by 4 bases; bases with no gene match: 19. The CDR3 runs 19 residues. Per the authors' pipeline: Researchers report that nucleated cell counts were estimated from reference gene primer amplification. Produced via immunoSEQ multiplex PCR; TCRdb's table is partial and in-frame only. V, J and clone size derive from that table, while D and trimming were established from the DNA sequence. This repertoire shows about 170,000 clones, around 89% found once; its top ten account for around 2%.

The sequence was obtained from a man aged 50-60 years who had recovered from COVID-19. The genes are TRBV7-6 and TRBJ1-3; 8 bases line up with TRBD1. Specimen: peripheral blood. CDR3 coding DNA: TGTGCCAGCAGCTCGCGCCAGGGGGCTAGTGGGATCTCAAGAAACACCATATATTTT. Protein: CASSSRQGASGISRNTIYF.